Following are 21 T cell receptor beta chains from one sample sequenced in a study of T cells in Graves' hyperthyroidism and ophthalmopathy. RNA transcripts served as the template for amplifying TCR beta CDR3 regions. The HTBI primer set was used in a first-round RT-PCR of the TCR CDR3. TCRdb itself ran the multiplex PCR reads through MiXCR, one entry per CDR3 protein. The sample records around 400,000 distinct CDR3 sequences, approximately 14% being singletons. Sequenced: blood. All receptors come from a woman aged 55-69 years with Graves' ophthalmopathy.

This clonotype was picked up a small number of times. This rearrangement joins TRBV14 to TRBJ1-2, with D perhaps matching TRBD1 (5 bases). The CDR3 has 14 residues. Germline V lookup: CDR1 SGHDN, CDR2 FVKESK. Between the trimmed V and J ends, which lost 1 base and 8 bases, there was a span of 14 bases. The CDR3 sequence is CASSQVRGTEGYTF. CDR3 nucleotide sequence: TGTGCCAGCAGCCAAGTGAGAGGGACGGAAGGCTACACCTTC. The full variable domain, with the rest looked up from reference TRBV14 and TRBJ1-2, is EAGVTQFPSHSVIEKGQTVTLRCDPISGHDNLYWYRRVMGKEIKFLLHFVKESKQDESGMPNNRFLAERTGGTYSTLKVQPAELEDSGVYFCASSQVRGTEGYTFGSGTRLTVV.

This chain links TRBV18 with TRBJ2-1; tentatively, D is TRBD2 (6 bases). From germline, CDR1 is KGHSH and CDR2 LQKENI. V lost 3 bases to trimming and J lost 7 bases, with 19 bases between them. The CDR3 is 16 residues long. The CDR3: CASSPPGTAGRNEQFF. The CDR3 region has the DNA TGTGCCAGCTCACCGCCCGGGACCGCGGGGAGGAATGAGCAGTTCTTC.

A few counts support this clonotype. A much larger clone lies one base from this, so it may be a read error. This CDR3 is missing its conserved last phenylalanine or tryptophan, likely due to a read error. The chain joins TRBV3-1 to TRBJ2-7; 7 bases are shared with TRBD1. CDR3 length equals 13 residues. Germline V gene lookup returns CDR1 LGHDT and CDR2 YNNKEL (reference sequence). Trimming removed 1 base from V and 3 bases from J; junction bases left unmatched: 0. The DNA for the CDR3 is TGTGCCAGCAGCCAAGGGGACAGCTACGAGCAGTACCTC. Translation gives CASSQGDSYEQYL.

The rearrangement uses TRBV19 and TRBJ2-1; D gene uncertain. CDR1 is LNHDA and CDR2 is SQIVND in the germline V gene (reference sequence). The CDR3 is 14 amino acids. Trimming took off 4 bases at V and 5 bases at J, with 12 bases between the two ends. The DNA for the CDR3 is TGTGCCAGTAGTAGACAAAGGGCCAACAATGAGCAGTTCTTC. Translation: CASSRQRANNEQFF.

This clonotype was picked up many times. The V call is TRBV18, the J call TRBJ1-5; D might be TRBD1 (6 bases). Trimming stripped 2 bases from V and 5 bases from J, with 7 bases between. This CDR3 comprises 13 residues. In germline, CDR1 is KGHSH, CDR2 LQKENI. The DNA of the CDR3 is TGTGCCAGCTCACCAGAGGGGGATCAGCCCCAGCATTTT. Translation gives CASSPEGDQPQHF.

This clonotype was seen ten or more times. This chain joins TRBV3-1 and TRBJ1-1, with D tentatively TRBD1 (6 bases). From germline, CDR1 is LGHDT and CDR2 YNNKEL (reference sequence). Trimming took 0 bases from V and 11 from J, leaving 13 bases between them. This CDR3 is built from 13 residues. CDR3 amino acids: CASSQDFTRGAFF. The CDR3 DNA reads TGTGCCAGCAGCCAAGATTTCACGAGGGGGGCTTTCTTT.

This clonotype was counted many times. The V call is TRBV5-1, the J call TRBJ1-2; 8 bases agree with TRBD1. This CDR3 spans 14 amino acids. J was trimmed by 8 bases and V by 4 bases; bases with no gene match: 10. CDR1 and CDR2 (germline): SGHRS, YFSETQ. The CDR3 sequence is CASSGQGQGTGYTF. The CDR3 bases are TGCGCCAGCAGCGGACAAGGACAGGGAACGGGCTACACCTTC. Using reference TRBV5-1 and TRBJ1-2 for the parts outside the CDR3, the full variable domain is KAGVTQTPRYLIKTRGQQVTLSCSPISGHRSVSWYQQTPGQGLQFLFEYFSETQRNKGNFPGRFSGRQFSNSRSEMNVSTLELGDSALYLCASSGQGQGTGYTFGSGTRLTVV.

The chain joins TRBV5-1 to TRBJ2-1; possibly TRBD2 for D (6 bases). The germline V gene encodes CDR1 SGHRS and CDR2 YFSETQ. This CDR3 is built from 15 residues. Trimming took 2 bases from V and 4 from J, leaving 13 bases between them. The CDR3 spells CASSLEASEYNEQFF. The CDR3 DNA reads TGCGCCAGCAGCTTAGAGGCTAGCGAGTACAATGAGCAGTTCTTC.

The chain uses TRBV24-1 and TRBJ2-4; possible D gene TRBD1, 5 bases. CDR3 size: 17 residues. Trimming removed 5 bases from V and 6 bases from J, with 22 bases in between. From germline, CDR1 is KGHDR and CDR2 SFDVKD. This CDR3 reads CATSAAGSETSLNIQYF. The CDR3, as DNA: TGTGCCACCAGTGCTGCAGGGTCCGAGACGTCCTTAAACATTCAGTACTTC.

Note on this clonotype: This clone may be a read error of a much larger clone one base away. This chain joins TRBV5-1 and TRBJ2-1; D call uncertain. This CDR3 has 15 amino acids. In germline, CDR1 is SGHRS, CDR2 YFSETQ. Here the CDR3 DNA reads TGCGCCGGCAGCTGGACGTCGAGCTCCTACAATGAGCAGTTCTTC. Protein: CAGSWTSSSYNEQFF. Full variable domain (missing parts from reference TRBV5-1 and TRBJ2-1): KAGVTQTPRYLIKTRGQQVTLSCSPISGHRSVSWYQQTPGQGLQFLFEYFSETQRNKGNFPGRFSGRQFSNSRSEMNVSTLELGDSALYLCAGSWTSSSYNEQFFGPGTRLTVL.

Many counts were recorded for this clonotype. The CDR3 region is CASSPATGHNEQFF. Written as DNA, the CDR3 is TGTGCCAGCAGCCCAGCCACGGGACACAATGAGCAGTTCTTC. The chain has TRBV11-2 and TRBJ2-1; D possibly uses TRBD1 or TRBD2 (5 bases each). CDR3 length: 14 residues. Deletions cut 5 bases from V and 5 bases from J, with 13 bases between. Germline lookup yields CDR1 SGHAT and CDR2 FQNNGV.

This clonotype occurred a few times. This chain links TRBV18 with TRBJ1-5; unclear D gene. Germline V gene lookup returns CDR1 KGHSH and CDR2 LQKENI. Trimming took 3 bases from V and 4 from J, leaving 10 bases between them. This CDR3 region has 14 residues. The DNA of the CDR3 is TGTGCCAGCTCACCCGAGACACGTAATCAGCCCCAGCATTTT. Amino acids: CASSPETRNQPQHF. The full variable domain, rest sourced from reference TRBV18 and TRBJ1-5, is NAGVMQNPRHLVRRRGQEARLRCSPMKGHSHVYWYRQLPEEGLKFMVYLQKENIIDESGMPKERFSAEFPKEGPSILRIQQVVRGDSAAYFCASSPETRNQPQHFGDGTRLSIL.

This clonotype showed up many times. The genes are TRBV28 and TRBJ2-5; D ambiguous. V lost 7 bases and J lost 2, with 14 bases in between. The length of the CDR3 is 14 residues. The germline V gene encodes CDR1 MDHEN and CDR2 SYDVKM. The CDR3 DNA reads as TGTGCCAGCACTACCCAACAGTCTCAAGAGACCCAGTACTTC. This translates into CASTTQQSQETQYF.

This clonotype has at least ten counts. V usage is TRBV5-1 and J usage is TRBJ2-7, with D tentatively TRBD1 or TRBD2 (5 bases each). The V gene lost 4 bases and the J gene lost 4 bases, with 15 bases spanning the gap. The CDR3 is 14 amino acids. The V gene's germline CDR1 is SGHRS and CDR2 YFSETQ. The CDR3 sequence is CASSHGTPGYEQYF. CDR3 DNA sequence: TGCGCCAGCAGCCACGGGACCCCCGGGTACGAGCAGTACTTC.

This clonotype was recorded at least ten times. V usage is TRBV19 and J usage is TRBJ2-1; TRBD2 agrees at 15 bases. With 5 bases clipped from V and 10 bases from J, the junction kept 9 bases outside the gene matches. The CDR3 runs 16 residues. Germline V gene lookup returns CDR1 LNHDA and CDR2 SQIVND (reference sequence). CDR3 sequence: CASSPPGLAGGLEQFF. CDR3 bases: TGTGCCAGTAGTCCTCCGGGACTAGCGGGAGGTTTGGAGCAGTTCTTC. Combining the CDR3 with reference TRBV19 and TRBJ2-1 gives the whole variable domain DGGITQSPKYLFRKEGQNVTLSCEQNLNHDAMYWYRQDPGQGLRLIYYSQIVNDFQKGDIAEGYSVSREKKESFPLTVTSAQKNPTAFYLCASSPPGLAGGLEQFFGPGTRLTVL.

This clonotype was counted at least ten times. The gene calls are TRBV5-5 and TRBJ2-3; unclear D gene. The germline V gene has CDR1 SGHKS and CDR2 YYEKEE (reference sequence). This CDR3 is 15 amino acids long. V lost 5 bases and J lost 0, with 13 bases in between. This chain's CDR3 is CASSYPARSTDTQYF. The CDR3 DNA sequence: TGTGCCAGCAGTTATCCAGCGAGAAGCACAGATACGCAGTATTTT.

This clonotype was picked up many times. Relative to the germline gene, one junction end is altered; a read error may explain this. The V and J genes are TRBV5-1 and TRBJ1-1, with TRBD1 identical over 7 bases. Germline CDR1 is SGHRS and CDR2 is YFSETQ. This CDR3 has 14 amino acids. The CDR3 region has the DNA TGCGCCAGCAACTTGGGACAGTTGAACACTGAAGCTTTCTTT. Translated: CASNLGQLNTEAFF.

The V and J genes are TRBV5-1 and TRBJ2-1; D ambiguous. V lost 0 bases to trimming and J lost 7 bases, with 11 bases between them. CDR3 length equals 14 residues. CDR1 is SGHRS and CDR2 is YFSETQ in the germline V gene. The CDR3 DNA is TGCGCCAGCAGCTTGGCGCGAACGACGAATGAGCAGTTCTTC. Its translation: CASSLARTTNEQFF. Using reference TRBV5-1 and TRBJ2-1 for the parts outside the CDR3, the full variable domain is KAGVTQTPRYLIKTRGQQVTLSCSPISGHRSVSWYQQTPGQGLQFLFEYFSETQRNKGNFPGRFSGRQFSNSRSEMNVSTLELGDSALYLCASSLARTTNEQFFGPGTRLTVL.

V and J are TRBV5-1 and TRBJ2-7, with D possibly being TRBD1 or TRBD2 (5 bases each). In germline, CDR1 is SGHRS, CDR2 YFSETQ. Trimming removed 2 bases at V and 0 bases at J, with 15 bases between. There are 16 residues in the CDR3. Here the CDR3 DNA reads TGCGCCAGCAGCTTCGCGGTAGGGGACCTCTCCTACGAGCAGTACTTC. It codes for CASSFAVGDLSYEQYF.

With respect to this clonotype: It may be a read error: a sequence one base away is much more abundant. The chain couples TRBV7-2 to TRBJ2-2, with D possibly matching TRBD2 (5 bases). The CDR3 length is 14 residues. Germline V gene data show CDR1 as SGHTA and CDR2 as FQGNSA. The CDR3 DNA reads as TGTGCCAGCAGCTTAGGGGTAGCTAACGGGGAGCTGTCTTTT. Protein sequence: CASSLGVANGELSF.

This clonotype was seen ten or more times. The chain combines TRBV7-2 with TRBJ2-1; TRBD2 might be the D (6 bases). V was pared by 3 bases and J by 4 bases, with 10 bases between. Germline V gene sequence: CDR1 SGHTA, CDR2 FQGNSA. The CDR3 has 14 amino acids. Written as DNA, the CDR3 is TGTGCCAGCAGCTTGGGAGGTCGGTACAATGAGCAGTTCTTC. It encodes CASSLGGRYNEQFF.